The rows below give T cell receptor beta chains drawn from one sample of a study of T cells in Graves' hyperthyroidism and ophthalmopathy. MiXCR, run by TCRdb on the multiplex PCR reads, gives a single entry per CDR3 protein. The data show 480,000 or so distinct CDR3 sequences, 46% seen once. Sequencing was performed on peripheral blood or thyroid tissue (not recorded which). These receptors were obtained from an adult woman with Graves' disease, either hyperthyroidism or ophthalmopathy (not recorded which). Each CDR3 is given with its conserved first and last residue. D genes are given only for firm matches. Clone size, where shown, is once, few, many, or a class for clones that have expanded.

clone_size d_call cdr3_length j_call v_call cdr3_aa cdr3_nt
- TRBD1 16 TRBJ1-2 TRBV12-3/TRBV12-4 CASSLARGRGQDGYTF TGTGCCAGCAGTTTAGCGCGGGGCAGGGGGCAGGATGGCTACACCTTC
- - 17 TRBJ2-2 TRBV2 CASSGSGTGTNTGELFF TGTGCCAGCAGTGGGTCAGGCACAGGGACGAACACCGGGGAGCTGTTTTTT
- - 15 TRBJ2-6 TRBV20-1 CSAPGSLTGANVLTF TGCAGTGCTCCAGGGTCCCTAACTGGGGCCAACGTCCTGACTTTC
few TRBD2 16 TRBJ2-5 TRBV5-1 CASSLSASGMRETQYF TGCGCCAGCAGCTTGTCGGCTAGCGGGATGAGAGAGACCCAGTACTTC
- - 13 TRBJ1-2 TRBV9 CASSGADHYGYTF TGTGCCAGCAGCGGGGCAGACCACTATGGCTACACCTTC
many TRBD1 14 TRBJ1-1 TRBV12-3/TRBV12-4 CASSPTGGSSEAFF TGTGCCAGCAGCCCGACAGGGGGCAGTTCTGAAGCTTTCTTT
- TRBD1 15 TRBJ2-5 TRBV20-1 CSADPGQGARETQYF TGCAGCGCAGACCCAGGACAGGGGGCACGGGAGACCCAGTACTTC
many TRBD1 14 TRBJ2-7 TRBV11-2 CAGQAPGQPYEQYF TGTGCTGGCCAGGCACCGGGACAGCCCTACGAGCAGTACTTC
- TRBD1 13 TRBJ1-1 TRBV12-3/TRBV12-4 CASSYRGPTEAFF TGTGCCAGCAGTTACAGGGGGCCCACTGAAGCTTTCTTT
many - 14 TRBJ1-6 TRBV12-3/TRBV12-4 CASSFGLPNSPLHF TGTGCCAGCAGTTTTGGGCTTCCTAATTCACCCCTCCACTTT
many TRBD2 16 TRBJ2-7 TRBV24-1 CATSDPGLAGDYEQYF TGTGCCACCAGTGATCCGGGACTAGCGGGAGACTACGAGCAGTACTTC
- - 16 TRBJ1-6 TRBV5-1 CASSPLALPKDSPLHF TGTGCCAGTAGTCCCCTGGCCCTCCCGAAGGATTCACCCCTCCACTTT
few - 16 TRBJ1-2 TRBV10-2 CASSYSRDSANYGYTF TGTGCCAGCAGTTACTCTCGTGACAGCGCTAACTATGGCTACACCTTC
many TRBD2 16 TRBJ2-5 TRBV29-1 CSVGDLAGGRGETQYF TGCAGCGTTGGGGATCTAGCGGGAGGAAGGGGAGAGACCCAGTACTTC
- TRBD2 15 TRBJ2-1 TRBV7-2 CASSSLAGEYNEQFF TGTGCCAGCAGCTCGCTAGCGGGAGAATACAATGAGCAGTTCTTC
- TRBD1 13 TRBJ1-2 TRBV15 CATSTGTGSGYTF TGTGCCACCAGTACCGGGACAGGGTCCGGCTACACCTTC
many TRBD1 19 TRBJ2-5 TRBV6-2/TRBV6-3 CASSYLRDRGRRPQETQYF TGTGCCAGCAGTTATCTGAGGGACAGGGGGCGACGGCCCCAAGAGACCCAGTACTTC
- TRBD1 15 TRBJ1-1 TRBV5-1 CASSYGTARDTEAFF TGCGCCAGCAGCTACGGGACAGCAAGGGACACTGAAGCTTTCTTT
- - 13 TRBJ2-5 TRBV29-1 CSPPVRGGETQYF TGCAGCCCCCCCGTCAGGGGCGGGGAGACCCAGTACTTC
- - 14 TRBJ1-2 TRBV7-8 CASSLGPYDYGYTF TGTGCCAGCAGCTTAGGTCCTTATGACTATGGCTACACCTTC
many TRBD2 15 TRBJ2-5 TRBV2 CASGSTSALQETQYF TGTGCCAGCGGATCCACTAGCGCGCTCCAAGAGACCCAGTACTTC
many - 14 TRBJ1-5 TRBV19 CASSTAQGGQPQHF TGTGCCAGTAGTACAGCCCAGGGAGGTCAGCCCCAGCATTTT
- TRBD1 14 TRBJ2-2 TRBV5-1 CASSLQGVTGELFF TGCGCCAGCAGCCTACAGGGGGTCACCGGGGAGCTGTTTTTT
- - 14 TRBJ2-7 TRBV20-1 CSARARRTAYEQYF TGCAGTGCTAGAGCGAGACGCACGGCCTACGAGCAGTACTTC
- TRBD2 14 TRBJ2-7 TRBV20-1 CSASKAGRGNEQYF TGCAGTGCTAGTAAAGCGGGAAGAGGAAACGAGCAGTACTTC
- - 14 TRBJ1-2 TRBV28 CASSLVSYNYGYTF TGTGCCAGCAGTTTAGTCAGTTATAACTATGGCTACACCTTC
- TRBD1 14 TRBJ2-2 TRBV2 CASSGDRVSGELFF TGTGCCAGCAGTGGGGACAGGGTGTCCGGGGAGCTGTTTTTT
many - 16 TRBJ1-4 TRBV5-1 CASSPVGPAKSQKLFF TGCGCCAGCAGCCCGGTGGGGCCGGCCAAGTCCCAAAAACTGTTTTTT
- TRBD1 12 TRBJ2-5 TRBV29-1 CSVGQGAETQYF TGCAGCGTAGGACAGGGAGCTGAGACCCAGTACTTC
few - 14 TRBJ2-7 TRBV7-9 CASSQGYSSYEQYF TGTGCCAGCAGCCAAGGTTACAGCTCCTACGAGCAGTACTTC
many TRBD1 14 TRBJ2-7 TRBV11-2 CASSTDRGFYEQYF TGTGCCAGCAGCACGGACAGGGGATTCTACGAGCAGTACTTC
- - 14 TRBJ1-4 TRBV14 CASSQHLGNEKLFF TGTGCCAGCAGCCAACACCTCGGTAATGAAAAACTGTTTTTT
- TRBD1 16 TRBJ2-7 TRBV10-3 CAISESPDRVNHEQYF TGTGCCATCAGTGAGTCCCCGGACAGGGTAAACCACGAGCAGTACTTC
many - 15 TRBJ1-1 TRBV6-5 CASSYLQGGNTEAFF TGTGCCAGCAGTTACTTACAAGGGGGGAACACTGAAGCTTTCTTT
- - 12 TRBJ1-2 TRBV11-2 CASSFPDYGYTF TGTGCCAGCAGCTTCCCCGACTATGGCTACACCTTC
many - 15 TRBJ1-1 TRBV4-2 CASSQDFAANTEAFF TGTGCCAGCAGCCAAGATTTCGCAGCGAACACTGAAGCTTTCTTT
- - 14 TRBJ1-1 TRBV2 CASTHPLMNTEAFF TGTGCCAGCACCCACCCACTTATGAACACTGAAGCTTTCTTT
once - 14 TRBJ2-5 TRBV10-2 CASSEPPAGRTQYF TGCGCCAGCAGTGAGCCCCCGGCAGGGAGGACCCAGTACTTC
many - 12 TRBJ2-7 TRBV2 CASKRESYEQYF TGTGCCAGCAAACGGGAGTCCTACGAGCAGTACTTC
few - 13 TRBJ1-1 TRBV7-8 CASSPRVPTEAFF TGTGCCAGCAGCCCCAGGGTTCCCACTGAAGCTTTCTTT
- - 14 TRBJ2-5 TRBV5-6 CASSPVWVKETQYF TGTGCCAGCAGCCCCGTTTGGGTAAAAGAGACCCAGTACTTC
- TRBD1 13 TRBJ1-2 TRBV3-1 CASGLQGAEGYTF TGTGCCAGCGGCCTACAGGGGGCGGAGGGCTACACCTTC
many - 13 TRBJ1-2 TRBV29-1 CSATGYSNYGYTF TGCAGCGCCACAGGTTATTCAAACTATGGCTACACCTTC
- - 15 TRBJ2-6 TRBV7-9 CASSHRGSGANVLTF TGTGCCAGCAGCCACCGGGGTTCTGGGGCCAACGTCCTGACTTTC
many - 15 TRBJ1-5 TRBV5-8 CASSIGGGGNQPQHF TGTGCCAGCAGTATCGGGGGAGGAGGCAATCAGCCCCAGCATTTT
- - 15 TRBJ2-7 TRBV2 CASTGNLGRRSEQYF TGTGCCAGCACGGGGAATCTAGGGAGAAGGTCCGAGCAGTACTTC
few - 12 TRBJ1-1 TRBV5-4 CASSRIGAEAFF TGTGCCAGCAGCCGCATCGGAGCTGAAGCTTTCTTT
many - 17 TRBJ2-6 TRBV7-9 CASSPRTGTTGANVLTF TGTGCCAGCAGCCCACGTACCGGGACAACTGGGGCCAACGTCCTGACTTTC
- - 14 TRBJ2-5 TRBV10-3 CASSVWGPQETQYF TGTGCCAGCAGTGTCTGGGGACCTCAAGAGACCCAGTACTTC
once TRBD1 16 TRBJ1-4 TRBV15 CATSRGRTGGGEKLFF TGTGCCACCAGCAGAGGTAGGACAGGGGGGGGGGAAAAACTGTTTTTT
- - 19 TRBJ2-2 TRBV9 CASSQDRVRSGVDTGELFF TGTGCCAGCAGCCAAGATCGGGTCCGATCGGGCGTGGACACCGGGGAGCTGTTTTTT